Listed below are T cell receptor beta chains from one sample, sequenced in a study of T-cell reconstitution after alpha-beta-depleted transplantation in children. TCRdb redid the calling of the PCR reads with MiXCR, one entry per CDR3 protein. Of 95,000 to 120,000 distinct CDR3 sequences listed, about 6% are singletons. The source was PBMCs, mostly from graft donor cells, collected 360 days after TCRalphabeta/CD19-depleted stem cell transplant. The source of these receptors is a male patient between 2 and 15 years old who had a stem cell transplant for acute lymphoblastic leukemia, so the T cells may come from the graft donor. Each CDR3 is given with its conserved first and last residue. The order of the fields is D gene, J gene, V gene, clone size, CDR3 DNA, CDR3 protein. D genes are given only for firm matches. A row's size may be missing; if present it is once, few, many or a size class.

d_gene: TRBD1
j_gene: TRBJ1-2
v_gene: TRBV5-1
abundance: few
CDR3nt: TGCGCCAGCAGCTTGCGCACCCTCGGACAGGTAGACTATGGCTACACCTTC
CDR3aa: CASSLRTLGQVDYGYTF

d_gene: NA
j_gene: TRBJ2-7
v_gene: TRBV12-3/TRBV12-4
abundance: many
CDR3nt: TGTGCCAGCAGTTTAGGGCAGGGTAGGAACGAGCAGTACTTC
CDR3aa: CASSLGQGRNEQYF

d_gene: TRBD1
j_gene: TRBJ2-7
v_gene: TRBV7-2
abundance: few
CDR3nt: TGTGCCAGCAGCTCCGGGACAGGGGCCTCCTACGAGCAGTACTTC
CDR3aa: CASSSGTGASYEQYF

d_gene: TRBD2
j_gene: TRBJ2-5
v_gene: TRBV7-2
abundance: NA
CDR3nt: TGTGCCAGCAGCTTGGGACTAGCGGGGGTACAGACCCAGTACTTC
CDR3aa: CASSLGLAGVQTQYF

d_gene: NA
j_gene: TRBJ1-3
v_gene: TRBV12-3/TRBV12-4
abundance: many
CDR3nt: TGTGCCAGCAGTTATGCGGGGGCCCCCCGAAACACCATATATTTT
CDR3aa: CASSYAGAPRNTIYF

d_gene: NA
j_gene: TRBJ1-5
v_gene: TRBV7-9
abundance: many
CDR3nt: TGTGCTTCCCAGCCAGCATATAGCAATCAGCCCCAGCATTTT
CDR3aa: CASQPAYSNQPQHF

d_gene: NA
j_gene: TRBJ2-7
v_gene: TRBV7-2
abundance: NA
CDR3nt: TGTGCCAGCAGCTTAGGCCGCGGAGGCTACGAGCAGTACTTC
CDR3aa: CASSLGRGGYEQYF

d_gene: NA
j_gene: TRBJ2-3
v_gene: TRBV7-2
abundance: many
CDR3nt: TGTGCCAGCAGCTTAAATACGGGCCAGACGCAGTATTTT
CDR3aa: CASSLNTGQTQYF

d_gene: TRBD2
j_gene: TRBJ2-3
v_gene: TRBV2
abundance: few
CDR3nt: TGTGCCAGCCCCTACCTAGCGGGGGTTACAGATACGCAGTATTTT
CDR3aa: CASPYLAGVTDTQYF

d_gene: NA
j_gene: TRBJ2-3
v_gene: TRBV27
abundance: NA
CDR3nt: TGTGCCAGCAGTTTAAGCTTGAGCAGGGCTGTCACAGATACGCAGTATTTT
CDR3aa: CASSLSLSRAVTDTQYF

d_gene: TRBD2
j_gene: TRBJ2-1
v_gene: TRBV6-1
abundance: NA
CDR3nt: TGTGCCAGCAGTCCGGGACTAGCGGGCCCCAATGAGCAGTTCTTC
CDR3aa: CASSPGLAGPNEQFF

d_gene: TRBD1
j_gene: TRBJ1-2
v_gene: TRBV28
abundance: many
CDR3nt: TGTGCCAGCAGTCCCGGGACAGGGGTCTATGGCTACACCTTC
CDR3aa: CASSPGTGVYGYTF

d_gene: NA
j_gene: TRBJ1-2
v_gene: TRBV29-1
abundance: many
CDR3nt: TGCAGCGTTGAAGAACAACGCCGATCTAACTATGGCTACACCTTC
CDR3aa: CSVEEQRRSNYGYTF

d_gene: NA
j_gene: TRBJ1-3
v_gene: TRBV28
abundance: few
CDR3nt: TGTGCCAGCAGTTTATTGGGCAGCTCTGGAAACACCATATATTTT
CDR3aa: CASSLLGSSGNTIYF

d_gene: TRBD1
j_gene: TRBJ2-1
v_gene: TRBV5-5
abundance: NA
CDR3nt: TGTGCCAGCAGCGATGACAGGGGCAATGAGCAGTTCTTC
CDR3aa: CASSDDRGNEQFF

d_gene: NA
j_gene: TRBJ2-7
v_gene: TRBV6-5
abundance: NA
CDR3nt: TGTGCCAGCAGTTACTCCCCCGGGACCGAGCAGTACTTC
CDR3aa: CASSYSPGTEQYF

d_gene: TRBD1
j_gene: TRBJ2-2
v_gene: TRBV5-6
abundance: many
CDR3nt: TGTGCCAGCAGGTCGGGAACAGGGGTTTTCGGGGAGCTGTTTTTT
CDR3aa: CASRSGTGVFGELFF

d_gene: NA
j_gene: TRBJ1-5
v_gene: TRBV6-5
abundance: NA
CDR3nt: TGTGCCAGCAGTTACTCGGGGGGGTTCGATCAGCCCCAGCATTTT
CDR3aa: CASSYSGGFDQPQHF

d_gene: TRBD1
j_gene: TRBJ2-5
v_gene: TRBV5-1
abundance: many
CDR3nt: TGCGCCAGCAGCTTCGGGACAGGGGGAGAGACCCAGTACTTC
CDR3aa: CASSFGTGGETQYF

d_gene: NA
j_gene: TRBJ2-7
v_gene: TRBV9
abundance: many
CDR3nt: TGTGCCAGCAGCGAAGGGGGGGGAGTCACCTACGAGCAGTACTTC
CDR3aa: CASSEGGGVTYEQYF

d_gene: TRBD2
j_gene: TRBJ2-7
v_gene: TRBV7-9
abundance: many
CDR3nt: TGTGCCAGCAGCTTCGGAGCGGGGGCCTACGAGCAGTACTTC
CDR3aa: CASSFGAGAYEQYF

d_gene: TRBD2
j_gene: TRBJ2-3
v_gene: TRBV4-2
abundance: many
CDR3nt: TGTGCCAGCAGCCTGCGGGGAGCGGGAGAAACAGATACGCAGTATTTT
CDR3aa: CASSLRGAGETDTQYF

d_gene: NA
j_gene: TRBJ2-3
v_gene: TRBV20-1
abundance: few
CDR3nt: TGCAGTGCTCCGCGGGCCCTCGCAGATACGCAGTATTTT
CDR3aa: CSAPRALADTQYF

d_gene: TRBD1
j_gene: TRBJ1-1
v_gene: TRBV29-1
abundance: NA
CDR3nt: TGCAGCGTTCAGGGGGCTTTGGGGCGGGGAAACACTGAAGCTTTCTTT
CDR3aa: CSVQGALGRGNTEAFF

d_gene: TRBD2
j_gene: TRBJ2-7
v_gene: TRBV6-2/TRBV6-3
abundance: NA
CDR3nt: TGTGCCAGCATTCCAAAGCGGGGGGCCTACGAGCAGTACTTC
CDR3aa: CASIPKRGAYEQYF

d_gene: NA
j_gene: TRBJ1-5
v_gene: TRBV9
abundance: NA
CDR3nt: TGTGCCAGCAGCGTATGGGGGACGGGTCAGCCCCAGCATTTT
CDR3aa: CASSVWGTGQPQHF

d_gene: TRBD2
j_gene: TRBJ2-5
v_gene: TRBV4-2
abundance: NA
CDR3nt: TGTGCCAGCAGCCAACGGAGGCGGGAGCCCCAAGAGACCCAGTACTTC
CDR3aa: CASSQRRREPQETQYF

d_gene: NA
j_gene: TRBJ2-1
v_gene: TRBV27
abundance: many
CDR3nt: TGTGCCAGCAGTGCCCAGTACAATGAGCAGTTCTTC
CDR3aa: CASSAQYNEQFF

d_gene: NA
j_gene: TRBJ2-7
v_gene: TRBV4-3
abundance: many
CDR3nt: TGCGCCAGCAGCCAAGATGAGGGGACTTACTACGAGCAGTACTTC
CDR3aa: CASSQDEGTYYEQYF

d_gene: NA
j_gene: TRBJ1-2
v_gene: TRBV13
abundance: many
CDR3nt: TGTGCCAGCAGCCCCGGGAGATCCTATGGCTACACCTTC
CDR3aa: CASSPGRSYGYTF

d_gene: NA
j_gene: TRBJ2-3
v_gene: TRBV27
abundance: many
CDR3nt: TGTGCCAGCGGATTCAGACCGGGGGATACGCAGTATTTT
CDR3aa: CASGFRPGDTQYF

d_gene: TRBD2
j_gene: TRBJ2-4
v_gene: TRBV10-3
abundance: few
CDR3nt: TGTGCCATCAGTGTTGGGCTAGCGGGCCACCTAGCCAAAAACATTCAGTACTTC
CDR3aa: CAISVGLAGHLAKNIQYF

d_gene: NA
j_gene: TRBJ2-1
v_gene: TRBV6-5
abundance: NA
CDR3nt: TGTGCCAGCAGTTCGGCGGGGGCCGGGGATGAGCAGTTCTTC
CDR3aa: CASSSAGAGDEQFF

d_gene: NA
j_gene: TRBJ2-7
v_gene: TRBV7-2
abundance: once
CDR3nt: TGTGCCAGCAGCCCCGTCTCGGGAGCCTTCCACGAGCAGTACTTC
CDR3aa: CASSPVSGAFHEQYF

d_gene: NA
j_gene: TRBJ2-7
v_gene: TRBV29-1
abundance: NA
CDR3nt: TGCAGCGTTGAAGGGAGGAACGAGCAGTACTTC
CDR3aa: CSVEGRNEQYF

d_gene: TRBD1
j_gene: TRBJ2-7
v_gene: TRBV25-1
abundance: NA
CDR3nt: TGTGCCAGCAGTGTTTCCGGGACAGGGGGCGAGCAGTACTTC
CDR3aa: CASSVSGTGGEQYF

d_gene: NA
j_gene: TRBJ2-7
v_gene: TRBV7-6
abundance: NA
CDR3nt: TGTGCCAGCAGCCCCCACCTCCGGGACACTGGCTACGAGCAGTACTTC
CDR3aa: CASSPHLRDTGYEQYF